This T cell receptor beta chain came from a study of CD8 T cells in ankylosing spondylitis. This clonotype came up many times. The antigen remains unidentified. V was shortened by 1 base and J by 0 bases, with 5 bases between the two germline ends. CDR1 and CDR2 from the germline V gene are SGHRS and YFSETQ. The CDR3 totals 13 residues. Whole-study findings and limits: Reactive arthritis synovial fluid and blood previously showed some of these motif variants. The authors found the disease-linked clones to be CD8+ and relatively rare in peripheral blood. Matched ankylosing spondylitis synovial fluid reportedly showed significant enrichment of disease-linked clones. Seemingly characteristic of ankylosing spondylitis blood was a TCR beta motif consisting of about 8 highly homologous variants.

TCRdb analysed the 5' RACE reads with MiXCR anew, one entry per CDR3 protein. The table lists about 130,000 distinct CDR3 sequences, 7.3% of them singletons. What was sequenced was blood, either unsorted or a sorted T cell fraction (not recorded which). The genes are TRBV5-1 and TRBJ2-7; D ambiguous. The source is a female donor with ankylosing spondylitis or in good health (not recorded which). CDR3 in amino acids: CASSLRPSYEQYF. The CDR3 coding sequence is TGCGCCAGCAGCTTGCGACCCTCCTACGAGCAGTACTTC.